This T cell receptor (beta chain) was recorded in a study of blood T cell repertoires in COVID-19 (dated by TCRdb to 2018 to 2020). For the study in its entirety: Samples covering the acute and convalescent phases of COVID-19 were provided by collaborators in the United States, Italy and Spain. The dataset comprised deeply sampled blood TCRbeta repertoires from subjects exposed to, actively infected with, or recovered from COVID-19. The repertoires were released in a freely available public database intended as a resource for research on the immune response to SARS-CoV-2. A de-identified subject ID, COVID-19 status, age in years and sex were almost always included in the sample metadata. Where available, HLA class I and class II types were obtained from metadata supplied by the sample provider rather than from assay-based typing. The prospective study material was composed of cDNA or gDNA derived from T cells, B-cell-depleted T cells, or PBMCs. Samples came from the ongoing ImmuneRACE study (first 160 participants) plus 1,254 subjects from 6 global collaborators.

The immunoSEQ Assay, a bias-controlled multiplex PCR, was used to amplify TCRbeta CDR3 regions from genomic DNA. The original methods were these. The number of nucleated cells in each sample was estimated from the amplification of reference gene primers within the assay. To quantify the absolute abundance of each unique TCRbeta CDR3 rearrangement, sequence reads were collapsed and filtered. For each sample, productive Simpson clonality was calculated as the square root of Simpson's diversity index over productive rearrangements. In its TCRdb copy, this immuneACCESS table keeps in-frame sequences only and misses some clones. Where compared with another copy, unresolved V genes explain less than half of these, and the others have no known cause. That table is the source of V, J and clone size, and D and trimming were worked out from the DNA. The sample table contains 150,000 to 200,000 clones; only one count was recorded for approximately 83% of them. Jointly, the top ten make up over 2.5% of the sample.

Whole blood was collected in K2EDTA tubes by collaborating institutions according to the institutions' own protocols. For TCRbeta analysis, collaborators shipped samples in one of three forms: frozen whole blood, isolated PBMCs, or DNA extracted from either of those sample types. Via the germline V gene, CDR1 is KGHSH and CDR2 LQKENI. The CDR3 runs 14 amino acids, cysteine and phenylalanine included. Just CDR3 DNA is preserved here, 42 bases in frame from base 1. V lost 3 bases and J lost 1 base; the stretch between them is 7 bases long. Worth noting for this clone: The clone's antigen remains unknown. Nothing much larger sits one base from this clone, and base qualities are not available. Other DNA sequences from this sample encode an identical CDR3 as well.

Overall study outcomes, separate from this receptor: The quantity of clinical and demographic metadata differed by source and by participant and was supplied without curation.

The TCR was taken from a man aged 55 to 69 with acute or convalescent COVID-19. The rearrangement combines TRBV18 with TRBJ1-5, and possibly TRBD1, on 6 matching bases. The sequencing input was peripheral blood. The encoded CDR3 is CASSPQGSNQPQHF. The DNA is TGTGCCAGCTCACCCCAGGGGAGCAATCAGCCCCAGCATTTT. The reference TRBV18 and TRBJ1-5 proteins fill in what lies around the CDR3, so the full variable domain reads NAGVMQNPRHLVRRRGQEARLRCSPMKGHSHVYWYRQLPEEGLKFMVYLQKENIIDESGMPKERFSAEFPKEGPSILRIQQVVRGDSAAYFCASSPQGSNQPQHFGDGTRLSIL.